This T cell receptor beta chain was sequenced during a study of blood T cell repertoires in COVID-19. Sequencing used immunoSEQ multiplex PCR; TCRdb keeps in-frame clones, though not all of them. The sample has about 130,000 clones; around 83% are singletons. The germline CDR1 and CDR2 sequences are SGDLS and YYNGEE. Trimming removed 3 bases at V and 6 bases at J, with 10 bases between. The CDR3 length is 14 residues. This sequence joins TRBV9 and TRBJ1-6, with D tentatively TRBD1 (6 bases). The TCR comes from a man aged 35 to 55 with active or convalescent COVID-19. The specimen was peripheral blood. CDR3 coding DNA: TGTGCCAGCAGCGCTGCAGGGGCTAATTCACCCCTCCACTTT. Protein product: CASSAAGANSPLHF.